Sequencing of this TCR beta chain was carried out in a study of OX40 agonist ivuxolimab in advanced cancers. Study context: Every 2 weeks, patients got intravenous ivuxolimab at one of six dose levels (0.01-10 mg/kg).

General observations from the study: Several nonresponders also turned out to have low normalized T-cell clonal expansion.

On this clone: Its antigen is undetermined.

V lost 5 bases and J lost 6, with 10 bases in between. Germline V gives CDR1 SGHAT, CDR2 FQNNGV. This CDR3 has 12 amino acids. The protocol was immunoSEQ multiplex PCR, while the TCRdb copy is restricted to in-frame clones and leaves out a portion. The sample contains about 73,000 clones, over 75% of which appear only once. The receptor was isolated from an adult with an advanced solid tumor such as melanoma, head and neck, liver or kidney cancer. This material consisted of CD4+ or CD8+ T cells sorted from blood, taken in a trial of the OX40 agonist ivuxolimab. The genes are TRBV11-2 and TRBJ1-1; D perhaps matches TRBD1 (6 bases). CDR3 loop: CASSLQGSEAFF. For the CDR3, the DNA is TGTGCCAGCAGCCTACAGGGCTCTGAAGCTTTCTTT.